These 8 T cell receptor beta chains came from one sample sequenced in a study of T cells in Graves' hyperthyroidism and ophthalmopathy (dated 2019 in TCRdb). Libraries were made using multiplex PCR. The run used an Illumina HiSeq 2000. The TCR beta CDR3 regions were amplified from RNA transcripts. The TCR CDR3 was subjected to a first round of RT-PCR using the HTBI primer set and the Qiagen OneStep RT-PCR kit. Through fastp at Q25 and MiXCR, TCRdb rebuilt clones from the public reads, retaining in-frame beta chains. Each entry is one CDR3 protein sequence, shown with its most common DNA and genes. This sample gives under 400,000 distinct CDR3 sequences in total; around 13% of them show up just once. Approximately 11% of the sample is held by the ten biggest clonotypes. Sequencing was performed on blood. The receptors here all came from a woman aged 55-69 years with Graves' hyperthyroidism.

This clonotype was detected many times. The chain recombines TRBV2 with TRBJ1-1, with TRBD1 as a possible D gene (6 bases). This CDR3 contains 14 residues. V was clipped by 5 bases and J by 4 bases, with 14 bases between them. CDR1 is SNHLY and CDR2 is FYNNEI in the germline V gene. The CDR3 nucleotides are TGTGCCAGCAGTCGCCGAGGGGGTGGCACTGAAGCTTTCTTT. As protein: CASSRRGGGTEAFF.

The J gene is TRBJ1-2, the V gene TRBV11-3; 8 bases are shared with TRBD1. The junction had 4 bases not matched to a gene; V was cut back by 5 bases and J by 5 bases. The CDR3 is 13 amino acids. In germline, CDR1 is SGHNT, CDR2 YENEEA. Here the CDR3 reads CASSPHRGYGYTF. CDR3 sequence (DNA): TGTGCCAGCAGCCCTCACAGGGGGTATGGCTACACCTTC.

Many counts were recorded for this clonotype. This chain uses TRBV9 with TRBJ2-5; D is possibly TRBD1 (6 bases). The V and J ends lost 0 bases and 1 base respectively, with 7 bases between them. The germline V gene encodes CDR1 SGDLS and CDR2 YYNGEE. This CDR3 spans 14 amino acids. The CDR3 here is CASSVGGGQETQYF. For the CDR3, the DNA is TGTGCCAGCAGCGTAGGAGGGGGCCAAGAGACCCAGTACTTC.

This chain's CDR3 is CASSSDRGYEQFF. The CDR3 nucleotides are TGTGCCAGTAGTAGCGACAGGGGATACGAGCAGTTCTTC. V is TRBV19 and J is TRBJ2-1; TRBD1 agrees at 8 bases. With V trimmed by 4 bases and J by 10 bases, 6 bases remained unmatched. The CDR3 loop spans 13 amino acids. Germline assignment: CDR1 LNHDA and CDR2 SQIVND (reference sequence).

This clonotype appeared a few times. This chain links TRBV12-3 or TRBV12-4 with TRBJ2-1; TRBD2 matches at 9 bases. There are 15 residues in the CDR3. The V gene end was trimmed by 2 bases and the J gene end by 11 bases; junction bases not matched to a gene: 10. CDR3 residues: CASSLLAGGHRKQFF. CDR3 DNA: TGTGCCAGCAGTTTACTGGCGGGAGGGCATCGTAAGCAGTTCTTC.

This clonotype was found many times. The chain combines TRBV3-1 with TRBJ2-1, with TRBD2 matching 8 bases. Germline trimming cut 1 base from V and 3 bases from J; bases unmatched to any gene: 5. The CDR3 is made up of 16 amino acids. Looked up from germline, CDR1 is LGHDT and CDR2 is YNNKEL (reference sequence). Here the CDR3 reads CASSQGTSQVYNEQFF. CDR3 coding DNA: TGTGCCAGCAGCCAAGGGACTAGCCAGGTCTACAATGAGCAGTTCTTC.

This clonotype was seen repeatedly, ten times or more. The chain is built from TRBV10-3 and TRBJ2-7, with TRBD2 matching 8 bases. The CDR3 runs to 17 residues. J was trimmed by 0 bases and V by 6 bases; bases with no gene match: 13. In germline, CDR1 is ENHRY, CDR2 SYGVKD. The CDR3 region has the DNA TGTGCCATCAGCCGGACTAGCAGTTCACTAAGCTCCTACGAGCAGTACTTC. It yields the protein CAISRTSSSLSSYEQYF.

This clonotype was picked up a small number of times. The chain links TRBV6-1 to TRBJ2-3; 9 nucleotides match TRBD2. Germline V lookup: CDR1 MNHNS, CDR2 SASEGT. CDR3 length: 14 amino acids. With V trimmed by 8 bases and J by 4 bases, 7 bases remained unmatched. The chain's CDR3 is CASLKGLASDTQYF. DNA for the CDR3: TGTGCCAGCCTCAAGGGACTAGCCTCAGATACGCAGTATTTT.